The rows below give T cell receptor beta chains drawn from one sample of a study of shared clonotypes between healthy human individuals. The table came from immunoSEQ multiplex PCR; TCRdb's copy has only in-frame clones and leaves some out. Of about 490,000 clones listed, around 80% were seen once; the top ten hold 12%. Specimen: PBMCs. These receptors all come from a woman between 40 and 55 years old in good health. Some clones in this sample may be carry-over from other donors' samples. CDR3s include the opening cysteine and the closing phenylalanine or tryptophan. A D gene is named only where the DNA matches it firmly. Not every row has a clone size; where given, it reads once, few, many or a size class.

DNA: TGTGCCTCCGCGACAGACACCTCGAGCACCGGGGAGCTGTTTTTT
CDR3: CASATDTSSTGELFF
D: NA
J: TRBJ2-2
size: NA
V: TRBV5-4

DNA: TGTGCCAGCAGCCCTCGGGGGGGGGACTACCAAGAGACCCAGTACTTC
CDR3: CASSPRGGDYQETQYF
D: TRBD2
J: TRBJ2-5
size: NA
V: TRBV9

DNA: TGTGCCAGCTCACCAGCCACGCAGTACAATGAGCAGTTCTTC
CDR3: CASSPATQYNEQFF
D: NA
J: TRBJ2-1
size: NA
V: TRBV18

DNA: TGTGCCAGCACCCGTCCGGGACAGGGGAACAATGAGCAGTTCTTC
CDR3: CASTRPGQGNNEQFF
D: TRBD1
J: TRBJ2-1
size: NA
V: TRBV6-6

DNA: TGTGCCAGCAGGCCGCAGGGACAGCGCTATGGCTACACCTTC
CDR3: CASRPQGQRYGYTF
D: TRBD1
J: TRBJ1-2
size: NA
V: TRBV28

DNA: TGCAGCGTTGGCGGCAGTAGCGAGCAGTACTTC
CDR3: CSVGGSSEQYF
D: NA
J: TRBJ2-7
size: NA
V: TRBV29-1

DNA: TGCAGCGTTGGGACTAGCACAGATACGCAGTATTTT
CDR3: CSVGTSTDTQYF
D: NA
J: TRBJ2-3
size: NA
V: TRBV29-1

DNA: TGCGCCAGCAGCCATAACATTATAAGACAGGGCGCAGGGATTGAGCAGTTCTTC
CDR3: CASSHNIIRQGAGIEQFF
D: TRBD1
J: TRBJ2-1
size: NA
V: TRBV4-3

DNA: TGCAGCGTCAGCCTACCCCAGGGAGCGGACTACGAGCAGTACTTC
CDR3: CSVSLPQGADYEQYF
D: NA
J: TRBJ2-7
size: few
V: TRBV29-1

DNA: TGTGCCATCACCCCGCGACAGGCCGGCAATGAGCAGTTCTTC
CDR3: CAITPRQAGNEQFF
D: NA
J: TRBJ2-1
size: NA
V: TRBV10-3

DNA: TGTGCCAGTAGTATACAAACACAGGGGAGCACTGAAGCTTTCTTT
CDR3: CASSIQTQGSTEAFF
D: TRBD1
J: TRBJ1-1
size: NA
V: TRBV19

DNA: TGTGCCAGCAGCGCGACGGCTGACTCTGGAAACACCATATATTTT
CDR3: CASSATADSGNTIYF
D: NA
J: TRBJ1-3
size: NA
V: TRBV5-5

DNA: TGTGCCAGCAGTCGAACCCCGAGAACACCATACCCCCACTTT
CDR3: CASSRTPRTPYPHF
D: NA
J: TRBJ1-6
size: NA
V: TRBV6-5

DNA: TGTGCCAGCAGTACACAGGGGAATCAGCCCCAGCATTTT
CDR3: CASSTQGNQPQHF
D: TRBD1
J: TRBJ1-5
size: once
V: TRBV6-1

DNA: TGCAGCGTTGGGGGGAGCGGCTCCTACGAGCAGTACTTC
CDR3: CSVGGSGSYEQYF
D: NA
J: TRBJ2-7
size: NA
V: TRBV29-1

DNA: TGCAGCGCGCGGACTAGTGGGTATGGCGGGGAGCTGTTTTTT
CDR3: CSARTSGYGGELFF
D: TRBD2
J: TRBJ2-2
size: NA
V: TRBV29-1

DNA: TGTGCCAGCAGTGAAGAGTACAATGAGCAGTTCTTC
CDR3: CASSEEYNEQFF
D: NA
J: TRBJ2-1
size: NA
V: TRBV2

DNA: TGTGCTAGCAGCTTAGAGCGACCCGGGGAGCTGTTTTTT
CDR3: CASSLERPGELFF
D: NA
J: TRBJ2-2
size: many
V: TRBV7-7

DNA: TGTGCCAGCAGCCCGAGGGGTGTTGGGGCTCCTGGAAACACCATATATTTT
CDR3: CASSPRGVGAPGNTIYF
D: NA
J: TRBJ1-3
size: NA
V: TRBV7-6

DNA: TGTGCCAGCACGGGGAGGGGTGGGTATGAAAAACTGTTTTTT
CDR3: CASTGRGGYEKLFF
D: NA
J: TRBJ1-4
size: few
V: TRBV28

DNA: TGTGCCAGCAGCTCGTGGACTAGCGGATTCACAGATACGCAGTATTTT
CDR3: CASSSWTSGFTDTQYF
D: TRBD2
J: TRBJ2-3
size: NA
V: TRBV7-2

DNA: TGTGCCAGCAGCTTGGGAGTGGGAGCGGGAGGGCCAAATGAGCAGTTCTTC
CDR3: CASSLGVGAGGPNEQFF
D: TRBD2
J: TRBJ2-1
size: once
V: TRBV11-2

DNA: TGTGCCAGCAGCCAAGGGGTCCCCGGGGAGCTGTTTTTT
CDR3: CASSQGVPGELFF
D: NA
J: TRBJ2-2
size: NA
V: TRBV13

DNA: TGTGCCAGCAGTTACCCGACAGGGATGGGCACCTTC
CDR3: CASSYPTGMGTF
D: TRBD1
J: TRBJ1-2
size: NA
V: TRBV6-6

DNA: TGTGCCAGCTCACCCGCAAACCGAGGGACGGATAATGAAAAACTGTTTTTT
CDR3: CASSPANRGTDNEKLFF
D: NA
J: TRBJ1-4
size: NA
V: TRBV18